These 20 T cell receptor beta chains were sequenced from one sample in a study of control samples from healthy donors and cancer patients. Sequencing used immunoSEQ multiplex PCR; TCRdb keeps in-frame clones, though not all of them. This sample has approximately 190,000 clones, with 90% to 95% found just once. The sequenced sample was blood. The receptors stem from a man aged 30 to 39 in good health.

This chain connects TRBV10-1 to TRBJ1-1; the D is unclear. This CDR3 contains 13 residues. Germline V gene lookup returns CDR1 WNHNN and CDR2 SYGVQD (reference sequence). Trimming removed 0 bases at V and 2 bases at J, with 4 bases between. CDR3 residues: CASSESANTEAFF. Here the CDR3 DNA reads TGCGCCAGCAGTGAGTCCGCCAACACTGAAGCTTTCTTT.

The chain has TRBV6-1 and TRBJ1-5; D not certain. The CDR3 is made up of 12 amino acids. The ends were cut back, 1 base at V and 7 bases at J, with 5 bases in the middle. Looked up from germline, CDR1 is MNHNS and CDR2 is SASEGT. The CDR3 DNA follows: TGTGCCAGCAGTGAAGTTTACCAGCCCCAGCATTTT. It specifies CASSEVYQPQHF.

This sequence joins TRBV3-1 (or the pseudogene TRBV3-2) and TRBJ1-4, with a weak D call TRBD1 (5 bases). V shed 0 bases and J shed 11 bases, with 25 bases lying between them. The CDR3 covers 18 residues. Per germline, CDR1 LGHDT and CDR2 YNNKEL (reference sequence). CDR3 amino acids: CASSQDSRRAGFIGKLFF. The CDR3 DNA reads as TGTGCCAGCAGCCAAGATTCCCGGCGGGCAGGGTTTATCGGTAAACTGTTTTTT.

The chain has TRBV15 and TRBJ1-2; 7 bases align to TRBD1. Germline values: CDR1 LNHNV, CDR2 YYDKDF (reference sequence). V lost 0 bases, J lost 4 bases, and 8 bases stayed unmatched. CDR3 length: 16 residues. The CDR3 spells CATSRDRGGTSYGYTF. The CDR3 DNA reads as TGTGCCACCAGCAGAGACAGGGGGGGGACCTCCTATGGCTACACCTTC. Looking up the rest from reference TRBV15 and TRBJ1-2 gives the full variable domain: DAMVIQNPRYQVTQFGKPVTLSCSQTLNHNVMYWYQQKSSQAPKLLFHYYDKDFNNEADTPDNFQSRRPNTSFCFLDIRSPGLGDTAMYLCATSRDRGGTSYGYTFGSGTRLTVV.

V gene TRBV10-3 combines with J gene TRBJ2-7; tentative D call: TRBD1 (5 bases). The germline V gene has CDR1 ENHRY and CDR2 SYGVKD. This CDR3 has 14 residues. V was pared by 0 bases and J by 6 bases, with 12 bases between. CDR3 in amino acids: CAISESARVSEQYF. CDR3 bases: TGTGCCATCAGTGAGTCGGCCAGGGTCAGCGAGCAGTACTTC.

The chain employs TRBV12-3 or TRBV12-4 and TRBJ2-1; 9 bases align to TRBD2. V was pared by 5 bases and J by 9 bases, with 2 bases of the junction left unmatched. The CDR3 contains 12 residues. CDR3 residues: CASSGTSLEQFF. Here the CDR3 DNA reads TGTGCCAGCAGTGGGACTAGCCTTGAGCAGTTCTTC.

This chain uses TRBV7-9 with TRBJ1-2; weak D call: TRBD1 (5 bases). The CDR3 has 14 amino acids. Germline assignment: CDR1 SEHNR and CDR2 FQNEAQ (reference sequence). V was pared by 4 bases and J by 0 bases, with 9 bases between. In DNA, the CDR3 is TGTGCCAGCAGCTGGCCGGACACTAACTATGGCTACACCTTC. It specifies CASSWPDTNYGYTF.

V is TRBV12-3 or TRBV12-4 and J is TRBJ1-1; unclear D gene. The CDR3 has 13 residues. Trimming shortened V by 8 bases and J by 5 bases, and 15 bases separated the two germline ends. This CDR3 is CASERSRVTEAFF. The CDR3 DNA follows: TGTGCCAGCGAAAGGAGTAGAGTTACTGAAGCTTTCTTT.

This clone was recorded once. The genes are TRBV5-5 and TRBJ1-5, with a weak D call TRBD1 (6 bases). The V gene lost 4 bases and the J gene lost 6 bases, with 20 bases spanning the gap. Per germline, CDR1 SGHKS and CDR2 YYEKEE (reference sequence). The CDR3 is 16 amino acids. The DNA of the CDR3 is TGTGCCAGCAGCCCTCAATTAACAGGGCTGCCTCAGCCCCAGCATTTT. It translates to CASSPQLTGLPQPQHF. Complete variable domain (other parts from reference TRBV5-5 and TRBJ1-5): DAGVTQSPTHLIKTRGQQVTLRCSPISGHKSVSWYQQVLGQGPQFIFQYYEKEERGRGNFPDRFSARQFPNYSSELNVNALLLGDSALYLCASSPQLTGLPQPQHFGDGTRLSIL.

The rearrangement uses TRBV6-5 and TRBJ1-3, with no clear D. CDR1 MNHEY and CDR2 SVGAGI come from the germline V gene. V was trimmed by 6 bases and J by 9 bases, leaving 15 bases between them. The CDR3 is 13 amino acids. This CDR3 is CASSSYLGGTIYF. The CDR3 nucleotides read TGTGCCAGCAGCTCCTACCTTGGTGGCACCATATATTTT.

V gene TRBV29-1 combines with J gene TRBJ1-6, with D perhaps matching TRBD1 (6 bases). With 5 bases removed from V and 8 bases from J, the gap between germline ends came to 13 bases. Germline CDR1 and CDR2: SQVTM and ANQGSEA. There are 13 residues in the CDR3. CDR3 protein: CSVKDSSHSPLHF. As DNA, the CDR3 is TGCAGCGTTAAGGACAGCAGTCATTCACCCCTCCACTTT.

This sequence joins TRBV28 and TRBJ2-7; a possible D gene is TRBD2 (6 bases). This CDR3 spans 14 amino acids. The V gene's germline CDR1 is MDHEN and CDR2 SYDVKM. V shed 5 bases and J shed 3 bases, with 14 bases lying between them. For the CDR3, the DNA is TGTGCCAGCAGTGGGGGTGGAGGGGTCTACGAGCAGTACTTC. Protein product: CASSGGGGVYEQYF.

This chain links TRBV9 with TRBJ1-3; 10 bases match TRBD1. Germline CDR1 reads SGDLS; CDR2 reads YYNGEE. The CDR3 totals 15 residues. J lost 4 bases, V lost 3 bases, and 4 bases had no gene match. Written as DNA, the CDR3 is TGTGCCAGCAGCGAAAGACAGGGGGCGGGAAACACCATATATTTT. Translation gives CASSERQGAGNTIYF.

This chain uses TRBV5-5 with TRBJ2-3; TRBD2 matches 7 bases. The CDR3 consists of 13 residues. Germline CDR1 is SGHKS and CDR2 is YYEKEE (reference sequence). J was trimmed by 4 bases and V by 2 bases; bases with no gene match: 1. CDR3 in DNA: TGTGCCAGCAGCTTAGCGGGGTCAGATACGCAGTATTTT. The encoded protein is CASSLAGSDTQYF.

The chain recombines TRBV14 with TRBJ1-1, with TRBD1 matching over 7 bases. Trimming removed 1 base from V and 8 bases from J; junction bases left unmatched: 4. The germline V gene encodes CDR1 SGHDN and CDR2 FVKESK. The CDR3 totals 13 residues. CDR3 residues: CASSQGVDREAFF. CDR3 bases: TGTGCCAGCAGCCAAGGGGTGGACAGGGAAGCTTTCTTT.

The chain has TRBV21-1 and TRBJ2-7; the table gives TRBD1 as D, unverified against the DNA. TRBV21-1 is given as a pseudogene. CDR3 length: 14 amino acids. The CDR3 loop is CASSNRDRGYEQYF. The CDR3 DNA follows: TGTGCCAGCAGCAATAGGGACAGGGGGTACGAGCAGTACTTC.

The CDR3 spells CASSPPVGSGGADTQYF. The CDR3 DNA sequence: TGTGCCAGCAGCCCCCCCGTGGGTAGCGGGGGGGCAGATACGCAGTATTTT. This chain connects TRBV5-6 to TRBJ2-3, with 11 bases matching TRBD2. There are 17 residues in the CDR3. J lost 4 bases, V lost 4 bases, and 11 bases had no gene match. CDR1 is SGHDT, CDR2 YYEEEE, per germline.

This clone was seen a single time. The rearrangement joins TRBV11-2 to TRBJ2-3, with D unresolved. Germline CDR1 and CDR2: SGHAT and FQNNGV. V was shortened by 1 base and J by 4 bases, with 6 bases between the two germline ends. There are 13 residues in the CDR3. CDR3 bases: TGTGCCAGCAGCTTAGCTGGGGCAGATACGCAGTATTTT. It yields the protein CASSLAGADTQYF.

This clone was seen a single time. The genes are TRBV2 and TRBJ1-6; D not resolved. The germline gives CDR1 SNHLY, CDR2 FYNNEI. V lost 6 bases, J lost 1 base, and 10 bases lay in between. The CDR3 loop spans 15 amino acids. The CDR3 is CASREEESYNSPLHF. CDR3 DNA: TGTGCCAGCAGGGAGGAGGAATCCTATAATTCACCCCTCCACTTT.

V is TRBV5-6 and J is TRBJ1-2, with D possibly TRBD1 on 5 matching bases. Germline lookup yields CDR1 SGHDT and CDR2 YYEEEE. V was clipped by 2 bases and J by 5 bases, with 13 bases between them. The CDR3 is made up of 14 amino acids. CDR3: CASSLKGPTYGYTF. CDR3 DNA: TGTGCCAGCAGCTTAAAGGGACCAACTTATGGCTACACCTTC.